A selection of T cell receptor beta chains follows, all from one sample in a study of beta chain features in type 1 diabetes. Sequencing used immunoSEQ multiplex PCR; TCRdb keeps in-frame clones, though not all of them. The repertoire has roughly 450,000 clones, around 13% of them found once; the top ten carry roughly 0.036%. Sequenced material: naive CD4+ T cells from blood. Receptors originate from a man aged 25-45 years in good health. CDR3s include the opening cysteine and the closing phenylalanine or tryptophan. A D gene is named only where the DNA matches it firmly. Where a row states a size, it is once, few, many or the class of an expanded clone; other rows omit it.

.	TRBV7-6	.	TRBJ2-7	CASSLVDSYTGTRSYEQYF	TGTGCCAGCAGCTTAGTCGACAGTTATACAGGGACACGCTCCTACGAGCAGTACTTC
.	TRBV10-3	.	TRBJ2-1	CAISEHRGSNNEQFF	TGTGCCATCAGTGAGCACCGAGGGAGTAACAATGAGCAGTTCTTC
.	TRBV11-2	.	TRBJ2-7	CASSPETPAYEQYF	TGTGCCAGCAGCCCCGAGACCCCTGCCTACGAGCAGTACTTC
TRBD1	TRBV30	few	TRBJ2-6	CAWSFLRGPGGANVLTF	TGTGCCTGGAGTTTCCTCAGGGGGCCTGGTGGGGCCAACGTCCTGACTTTC
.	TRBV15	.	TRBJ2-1	CATSRGLGLFF	TGTGCCACCAGCAGAGGTCTAGGATTGTTCTTC
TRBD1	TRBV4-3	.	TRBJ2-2	CASSQGQGSTGELFF	TGCGCCAGCAGCCAAGGACAGGGGAGCACCGGGGAGCTGTTTTTT
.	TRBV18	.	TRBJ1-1	CASSPQKRGVNTEAFF	TGTGCCAGCTCACCACAAAAACGGGGGGTGAACACTGAAGCTTTCTTT
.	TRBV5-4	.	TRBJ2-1	CASSRTVYNEQFF	TGTGCCAGCAGTCGGACAGTCTACAATGAGCAGTTCTTC
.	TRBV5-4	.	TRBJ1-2	CASSFFTDSEGYTF	TGTGCCAGCAGCTTTTTCACGGATTCGGAGGGCTACACCTTC
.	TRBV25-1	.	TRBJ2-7	CATTDSNEQYF	TGTGCCACCACAGACAGCAACGAGCAGTACTTC
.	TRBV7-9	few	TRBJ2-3	CASSPLGDTQYF	TGTGCCAGCAGCCCCCTGGGGGATACGCAGTATTTT
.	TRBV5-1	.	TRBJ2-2	CASSFSANTGELFF	TGCGCCAGCAGCTTTTCCGCGAACACCGGGGAGCTGTTTTTT
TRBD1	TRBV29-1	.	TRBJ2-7	CSVRTGAHEQYF	TGCAGCGTTCGGACAGGGGCCCACGAGCAGTACTTC
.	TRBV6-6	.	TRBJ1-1	CASSLGDEAFF	TGTGCCAGCAGTTTGGGGGATGAAGCTTTCTTT
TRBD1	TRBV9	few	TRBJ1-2	CASSVEDRGYGYTF	TGTGCCAGCAGCGTAGAGGACAGGGGCTATGGCTACACCTTC
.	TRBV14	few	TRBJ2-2	CASRPMAHTGELFF	TGTGCCAGCAGGCCGATGGCGCACACCGGGGAGCTGTTTTTT
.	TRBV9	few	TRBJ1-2	CASSVKSDRLAF	TGTGCCAGCAGCGTAAAATCGGACCGTCTCGCCTTC
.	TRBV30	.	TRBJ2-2	CAWSSSTGELFF	TGTGCCTGGAGTAGCAGCACCGGGGAGCTGTTTTTT
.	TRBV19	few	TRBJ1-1	CASSTSKLGNTEAFF	TGTGCCAGTAGTACCTCCAAACTAGGGAACACTGAAGCTTTCTTT
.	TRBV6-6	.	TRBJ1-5	CASYRGASQPQHF	TGTGCCAGCTATAGGGGGGCGAGTCAGCCCCAGCATTTT
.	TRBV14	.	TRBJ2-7	CASSHSLYEQYF	TGTGCCAGCAGCCACAGTCTCTACGAGCAGTACTTC
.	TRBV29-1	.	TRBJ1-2	CSVGVLVSYTF	TGCAGCGTTGGGGTTTTGGTTTCCTACACCTTC
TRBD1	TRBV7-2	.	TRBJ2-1	CASSFPGQGNNEQFF	TGTGCCAGCAGCTTCCCGGGACAGGGTAACAATGAGCAGTTCTTC
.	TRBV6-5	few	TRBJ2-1	CASSRSLQSEQFF	TGTGCCAGCAGCAGGAGTTTACAATCTGAGCAGTTCTTC
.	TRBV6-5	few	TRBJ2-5	CASSYRDGQETQYF	TGTGCCAGCAGTTACCGGGACGGCCAAGAGACCCAGTACTTC
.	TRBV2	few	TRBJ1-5	CASRLEEVQHF	TGTGCCAGCAGACTAGAAGAGGTTCAGCATTTT
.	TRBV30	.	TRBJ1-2	CAWSGTPYGYTF	TGTGCCTGGTCGGGGACTCCCTATGGCTACACCTTC
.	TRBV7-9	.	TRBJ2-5	CASSSRGRQETQYF	TGTGCCAGCAGCTCTAGGGGACGCCAAGAGACCCAGTACTTC
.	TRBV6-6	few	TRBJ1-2	CASSSGSGAYGYTF	TGTGCCAGCAGTTCCGGATCAGGGGCTTATGGCTACACCTTC
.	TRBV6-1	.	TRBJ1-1	CASSEAAGNTEAFF	TGTGCCAGCAGTGAAGCTGCAGGGAACACTGAAGCTTTCTTT
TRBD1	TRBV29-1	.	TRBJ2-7	CSVVPTGSEQYF	TGCAGCGTAGTACCGACAGGGAGCGAGCAGTACTTC
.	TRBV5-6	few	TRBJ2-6	CASRGAPSGANVLTF	TGTGCCAGCCGGGGGGCCCCCTCTGGGGCCAACGTCCTGACTTTC
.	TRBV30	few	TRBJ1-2	CAWSVHRVNVYTF	TGTGCCTGGAGTGTACACAGGGTAAATGTCTACACCTTC
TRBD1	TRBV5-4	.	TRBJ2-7	CASSQKTGDSYEQYF	TGTGCCAGCAGCCAGAAGACAGGGGACTCCTACGAGCAGTACTTC
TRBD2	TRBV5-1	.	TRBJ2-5	CASSKRSGRVETQYF	TGCGCCAGCAGCAAACGGAGCGGGAGAGTGGAGACCCAGTACTTC
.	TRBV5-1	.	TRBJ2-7	CASSPVVRLEGGEQYF	TGCGCCAGCAGCCCAGTGGTGCGGTTGGAGGGAGGTGAGCAGTACTTC
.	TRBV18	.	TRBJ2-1	CASSPLQGYNEQFF	TGTGCCAGCTCACCACTCCAGGGATACAATGAGCAGTTCTTC
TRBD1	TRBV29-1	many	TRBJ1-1	CSVERTGMNTEAFF	TGCAGCGTTGAAAGGACAGGGATGAACACTGAAGCTTTCTTT
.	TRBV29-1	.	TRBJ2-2	CSVGVGSYSAGELFF	TGCAGCGTTGGCGTGGGGAGTTACAGCGCCGGGGAGCTGTTTTTT
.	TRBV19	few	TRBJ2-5	CASSLRGLETQYF	TGTGCCAGTAGTCTCAGGGGTTTGGAGACCCAGTACTTC
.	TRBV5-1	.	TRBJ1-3	CASSLSGPRSGNTIYF	TGCGCCAGCAGCTTGTCGGGACCGCGCTCTGGAAACACCATATATTTT
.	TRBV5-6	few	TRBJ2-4	CASRPQVWGKNIQYF	TGTGCCAGCAGGCCGCAGGTGTGGGGCAAAAACATTCAGTACTTC
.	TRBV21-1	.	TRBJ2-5	CASSKCFQETQYF	TGTGCCAGCAGCAAATGCTTCCAAGAGACCCAGTACTTC
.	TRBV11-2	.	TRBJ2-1	CASSLDFNANKIF	TGTGCCAGCAGCTTAGATTTCAACGCAAACAAGATCTTC
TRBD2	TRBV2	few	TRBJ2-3	CASSEALLAGADTDTQYF	TGTGCCAGCAGTGAAGCGCTTCTCGCGGGAGCAGACACAGATACGCAGTATTTT
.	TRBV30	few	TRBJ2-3	CAWGGFTDTQYF	TGTGCCTGGGGAGGGTTCACAGATACGCAGTATTTT
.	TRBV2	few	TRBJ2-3	CASSPNLGADTQYF	TGTGCCAGCAGTCCCAATCTGGGCGCAGATACGCAGTATTTT
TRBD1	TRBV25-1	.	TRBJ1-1	CASSRQGQPTEAFF	TGTGCCAGCAGCAGACAGGGTCAGCCCACTGAAGCTTTCTTT
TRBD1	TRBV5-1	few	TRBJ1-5	CASSDGTGESQPQHF	TGCGCCAGCAGCGACGGGACAGGGGAGAGTCAGCCCCAGCATTTT
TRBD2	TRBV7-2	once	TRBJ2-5	CASSFQSSGQGGQVTQYF	TGTGCCAGCAGCTTTCAATCCAGCGGCCAGGGAGGGCAGGTGACCCAGTACTTC
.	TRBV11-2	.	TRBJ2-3	CASRPQGPLTDTQYF	TGTGCCAGCAGACCCCAGGGGCCACTCACAGATACGCAGTATTTT
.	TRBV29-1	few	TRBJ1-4	CSVPAEGGGNEKLFF	TGCAGCGTTCCAGCAGAAGGTGGGGGTAATGAAAAACTGTTTTTT